The clone carrying this T cell receptor (beta chain) was counted a few times. Its specificity is unknown. The data belong to a study of CD8+CD57+ T cells in acquired aplastic anemia. Background on the study: Sorted cells (CD4+ and CD8+) yielded DNA amounts that averaged around 3.1 ug.

For sequencing, patients were chosen who had shown expansion of CD8+CD57+ cells by flow cytometry. Severe acquired aplastic anemia was present in all patients. Genomic DNA templated the TCR beta VDJ and CDR3 profiling. MiXCR, run by TCRdb on the reads, gives a single entry per CDR3 protein. The sample shows a few hundred thousand distinct CDR3 sequences, about a third of them seen only once. V was trimmed by 7 bases and J by 3 bases, leaving 19 bases between them. The CDR3 length is 16 residues. Germline CDR1 reads MNHNS; CDR2 reads SASEGT. Notes on the study in general: Patients had around 28 CD8+ CDR3 sequences in common with controls (the shared set). With respect to CD8+ Simpson's diversity, patients and controls did not differ significantly.

The chain couples TRBV6-1 to TRBJ1-5; possibly TRBD1 for D (6 bases). This TCR came from a human donor with aplastic anemia. What was sequenced was sorted CD4+, CD8+, or CD8+CD57+ T cells (not recorded which) from PBMCs. The chain's CDR3 is CASTTPAGANNQPQHF. The CDR3 DNA sequence: TGTGCCAGCACCACCCCAGCGGGGGCCAACAATCAGCCCCAGCATTTT.